This TCR beta chain was retrieved from a study of cytomegalovirus exposure and HLA in healthy donors. Overall study context: Previous work identified 120 million or so unique TCR beta sequences from around 200 million T cells. Whole-study results and caveats: The study recorded some 160 TCR beta chains that were cytomegalovirus-associated. For most TCR beta V segments, an earlier analysis put the productive rate at about 87% or about 30% of the time.

This CDR3 has 14 amino acids. Germline-derived CDR1 and CDR2 are SQVTM and ANQGSEA. The germline V and J ends were trimmed by 1 base and 4 bases, with 13 bases remaining between them. The PCR had 60 Vbeta and 13 Jbeta primers. Data came from immunoSEQ multiplex PCR; TCRdb stores just in-frame clones and leaves some out. The repertoire holds 200,000 or so clones, with roughly 76% as singletons. The study sampled nominally healthy donors, though unrecorded immune exposures were likely. Comment on this clone: As yet, its antigen is unknown.

V usage is TRBV29-1 and J usage is TRBJ1-1, with D unresolved. Sample: PBMCs. The TCR originated in a woman aged 25 to 39 in good health and CMV-seropositive. CDR3 in amino acids: CSVEVFGVGTEAFF. The CDR3 DNA follows: TGCAGCGTTGAAGTGTTCGGGGTAGGCACTGAAGCTTTCTTT.